The rows below give T cell receptor beta chains drawn from one sample of a study of regulatory T cells in long-lasting Graves disease. MiXCR was run by TCRdb on the multiplex PCR reads, yielding one entry per CDR3 protein. This table holds about 620,000 distinct CDR3 sequences, approximately 15% found once. The same sample was also studied in work on T cells in Graves' hyperthyroidism and ophthalmopathy.

This specimen was peripheral blood mononuclear cells (PBMCs), taken at new diagnosis, from a patient treated with antithyroid drugs. The receptors stem from a woman aged 25-40 years with Graves disease. CDR3s include the opening cysteine and the closing phenylalanine or tryptophan. A D gene is named only where the DNA matches it firmly. Size tells how often a clone was seen (once, few, many) or the class of an expanded clone, and some rows leave it out.

abundance: few; d_gene: -; j_gene: TRBJ2-5; v_gene: TRBV12-3/TRBV12-4; CDR3aa: CASSPSGQETQYF; CDR3nt: TGTGCCAGCAGTCCCTCGGGGCAAGAGACCCAGTACTTC
abundance: many; d_gene: -; j_gene: TRBJ2-3; v_gene: TRBV2; CDR3aa: CASRNRDSSTDTQYF; CDR3nt: TGTGCCAGCAGAAACCGGGACTCCAGCACAGATACGCAGTATTTT
abundance: many; d_gene: TRBD1; j_gene: TRBJ1-3; v_gene: TRBV2; CDR3aa: CASREIGTGGAYGNTIYF; CDR3nt: TGTGCCAGCAGAGAGATCGGGACAGGGGGCGCTTATGGAAACACCATATATTTT
abundance: many; d_gene: -; j_gene: TRBJ1-5; v_gene: TRBV2; CDR3aa: CASSGDYEPQHF; CDR3nt: TGTGCCAGCAGCGGAGATTACGAGCCCCAGCATTTT
abundance: -; d_gene: -; j_gene: TRBJ2-2; v_gene: TRBV3-1; CDR3aa: CASSYRRSTGELFF; CDR3nt: TGTGCCAGCAGCTATAGGAGGAGCACCGGGGAGCTGTTTTTT
abundance: -; d_gene: -; j_gene: TRBJ1-4; v_gene: TRBV29-1; CDR3aa: CSAESGLGEKLFF; CDR3nt: TGCAGCGCCGAGTCGGGGTTAGGTGAAAAACTGTTTTTT
abundance: few; d_gene: -; j_gene: TRBJ2-1; v_gene: TRBV7-2; CDR3aa: CASSLWTAGDEQFF; CDR3nt: TGTGCCAGCAGCCTATGGACAGCCGGGGATGAGCAGTTCTTC
abundance: few; d_gene: -; j_gene: TRBJ1-5; v_gene: TRBV12-3/TRBV12-4; CDR3aa: CASSLGGGQSRPQHF; CDR3nt: TGTGCCAGCAGTTTGGGGGGAGGTCAAAGTCGGCCCCAGCATTTT
abundance: -; d_gene: -; j_gene: TRBJ1-5; v_gene: TRBV7-2; CDR3aa: CASSLVKAYNQPQHF; CDR3nt: TGTGCCAGCAGCTTAGTGAAGGCCTACAATCAGCCCCAGCATTTT
abundance: many; d_gene: TRBD2; j_gene: TRBJ2-3; v_gene: TRBV5-1; CDR3aa: CASTILGLAVTDTQYF; CDR3nt: TGCGCCAGCACTATATTGGGACTAGCGGTCACAGATACGCAGTATTTT
abundance: many; d_gene: TRBD1; j_gene: TRBJ2-3; v_gene: TRBV10-3; CDR3aa: CAISETGASTDTQYF; CDR3nt: TGTGCCATCAGTGAGACAGGGGCCAGCACAGATACGCAGTATTTT
abundance: many; d_gene: -; j_gene: TRBJ1-5; v_gene: TRBV5-1; CDR3aa: CASSLVPGGGQPQHF; CDR3nt: TGCGCCAGCAGCTTGGTGCCGGGGGGAGGCCAGCCCCAGCATTTT
abundance: -; d_gene: TRBD2; j_gene: TRBJ2-2; v_gene: TRBV7-3; CDR3aa: CASSLSPGLAPAGELFF; CDR3nt: TGTGCCAGCAGCTTATCCCCGGGACTAGCCCCCGCCGGGGAGCTGTTTTTT
abundance: -; d_gene: -; j_gene: TRBJ1-5; v_gene: TRBV3-1; CDR3aa: CASSQSGGSQPQHF; CDR3nt: TGTGCCAGCAGCCAGTCCGGGGGGTCTCAGCCCCAGCATTTT
abundance: many; d_gene: TRBD2; j_gene: TRBJ2-2; v_gene: TRBV2; CDR3aa: CASSPLAETGELFF; CDR3nt: TGTGCCAGCAGCCCCCTAGCGGAGACCGGGGAGCTGTTTTTT
abundance: -; d_gene: -; j_gene: TRBJ1-6; v_gene: TRBV6-5; CDR3aa: CASSYQASDNSPLHF; CDR3nt: TGTGCCAGCAGTTACCAAGCCAGCGATAATTCACCCCTCCACTTT
abundance: few; d_gene: TRBD2; j_gene: TRBJ2-3; v_gene: TRBV10-2; CDR3aa: CASTPGGRSDTQYF; CDR3nt: TGCGCCAGCACTCCGGGCGGGAGATCAGATACGCAGTATTTT
abundance: many; d_gene: -; j_gene: TRBJ2-7; v_gene: TRBV2; CDR3aa: CASTAGLDVSYEQYF; CDR3nt: TGTGCCAGCACCGCTGGACTCGACGTCTCCTACGAGCAGTACTTC
abundance: many; d_gene: -; j_gene: TRBJ1-5; v_gene: TRBV24-1; CDR3aa: CATSDFPGQPQHF; CDR3nt: TGTGCCACCAGTGATTTCCCAGGTCAGCCCCAGCATTTT
abundance: -; d_gene: -; j_gene: TRBJ2-5; v_gene: TRBV7-9; CDR3aa: CASSKPGATGQETQYF; CDR3nt: TGTGCCAGCAGCAAACCCGGGGCCACGGGCCAAGAGACCCAGTACTTC
abundance: -; d_gene: -; j_gene: TRBJ1-1; v_gene: TRBV5-5; CDR3aa: CASSLNRLNTEAFF; CDR3nt: TGTGCCAGCAGCTTGAACAGACTGAACACTGAAGCTTTCTTT
abundance: -; d_gene: TRBD1; j_gene: TRBJ1-2; v_gene: TRBV24-1; CDR3aa: CATSDPKDRGGYGYTF; CDR3nt: TGTGCCACCAGTGACCCGAAGGACAGGGGAGGCTATGGCTACACCTTC
abundance: -; d_gene: TRBD1; j_gene: TRBJ1-1; v_gene: TRBV11-2; CDR3aa: CASSFPGQGKTFF; CDR3nt: TGTGCCAGCAGCTTTCCGGGACAGGGGAAGACTTTCTTT
abundance: many; d_gene: -; j_gene: TRBJ2-7; v_gene: TRBV28; CDR3aa: CASSPAQENLSYEQYF; CDR3nt: TGTGCCAGCAGTCCGGCACAGGAAAACCTCTCCTACGAGCAGTACTTC
abundance: -; d_gene: -; j_gene: TRBJ2-3; v_gene: TRBV12-3/TRBV12-4; CDR3aa: CASSLFWGTSTDTQYF; CDR3nt: TGTGCCAGCAGTTTATTTTGGGGCACTAGCACAGATACGCAGTATTTT
abundance: few; d_gene: -; j_gene: TRBJ2-1; v_gene: TRBV29-1; CDR3aa: CSVRQGGDEQFF; CDR3nt: TGCAGCGTTCGCCAGGGTGGGGATGAGCAGTTCTTC
abundance: few; d_gene: -; j_gene: TRBJ1-2; v_gene: TRBV12-5; CDR3aa: CAPRSGESYGYTF; CDR3nt: TGTGCTCCCCGGTCGGGGGAATCCTATGGCTACACCTTC
abundance: many; d_gene: -; j_gene: TRBJ2-3; v_gene: TRBV3-1; CDR3aa: CASSLISTDTQYF; CDR3nt: TGTGCCAGCAGCTTGATCAGCACAGATACGCAGTATTTT
abundance: many; d_gene: TRBD2; j_gene: TRBJ2-1; v_gene: TRBV28; CDR3aa: CASSSSSSGRFNEQFF; CDR3nt: TGTGCCAGCAGTTCTTCCTCCAGCGGGAGATTCAATGAGCAGTTCTTC
abundance: once; d_gene: -; j_gene: TRBJ2-7; v_gene: TRBV7-3; CDR3aa: CASSAPTPYEQYF; CDR3nt: TGTGCCAGCAGCGCACCGACACCCTACGAGCAGTACTTC
abundance: few; d_gene: -; j_gene: TRBJ1-1; v_gene: TRBV6-2/TRBV6-3; CDR3aa: CASSESEGLGAFF; CDR3nt: TGTGCCAGCAGTGAATCGGAGGGCTTGGGGGCTTTCTTT
abundance: many; d_gene: -; j_gene: TRBJ2-2; v_gene: TRBV2; CDR3aa: CASSVLGGTGELFF; CDR3nt: TGTGCCAGCAGTGTGTTGGGGGGCACCGGGGAGCTGTTTTTT
abundance: many; d_gene: -; j_gene: TRBJ2-5; v_gene: TRBV28; CDR3aa: CASSFGLTGLQTQYF; CDR3nt: TGTGCCAGCAGTTTCGGACTAACAGGGTTACAGACCCAGTACTTC
abundance: many; d_gene: -; j_gene: TRBJ2-1; v_gene: TRBV12-3/TRBV12-4; CDR3aa: CASSIQGGINEQFF; CDR3nt: TGTGCCAGCTCAATCCAGGGGGGGATCAATGAGCAGTTCTTC
abundance: many; d_gene: -; j_gene: TRBJ1-2; v_gene: TRBV3-1; CDR3aa: CASSQGTAGSYGYTF; CDR3nt: TGTGCCAGCAGCCAAGGAACAGCGGGGAGCTATGGCTACACCTTC
abundance: many; d_gene: -; j_gene: TRBJ1-1; v_gene: TRBV7-2; CDR3aa: CASSPMGGPKVFF; CDR3nt: TGTGCCAGCAGCCCGATGGGGGGCCCTAAGGTTTTCTTT
abundance: few; d_gene: -; j_gene: TRBJ1-3; v_gene: TRBV20-1; CDR3aa: CSAREGLGTSSGNTIYF; CDR3nt: TGCAGTGCTCGAGAGGGTCTGGGAACTAGCTCTGGAAACACCATATATTTT
abundance: few; d_gene: -; j_gene: TRBJ2-1; v_gene: TRBV6-5; CDR3aa: CASSYTGINEQFF; CDR3nt: TGTGCCAGCAGTTACACAGGTATCAATGAGCAGTTCTTC
abundance: -; d_gene: -; j_gene: TRBJ1-1; v_gene: TRBV9; CDR3aa: CASSEVPVNTEAFF; CDR3nt: TGTGCCAGCAGCGAAGTACCGGTGAACACTGAAGCTTTCTTT
abundance: -; d_gene: -; j_gene: TRBJ1-4; v_gene: TRBV4-1; CDR3aa: CASSQELILGSTNEKLFF; CDR3nt: TGCGCCAGCAGCCAAGAGTTAATCTTGGGGTCCACTAATGAAAAACTGTTTTTT